This T cell receptor (beta chain) was retrieved from a study of blood T cell repertoires in COVID-19 (dated by TCRdb to about 2020). With regard to the full study: Samples covering the acute and convalescent phases of COVID-19 were provided by collaborators in the United States, Italy and Spain. The prospective study material was composed of cDNA or gDNA derived from T cells, B-cell-depleted T cells, or PBMCs. Subjects who had been exposed to COVID-19, were actively infected with it, or had recovered from it provided the deeply sampled blood TCRbeta repertoires that made up the dataset. The repertoires were made available in a free public database intended to serve as a resource for research on the immune response to SARS-CoV-2. The samples were drawn from two sources: the first 160 participants of the ongoing ImmuneRACE study, and approximately 1,300 subjects contributed by 6 global collaborators. Sample metadata almost always included a de-identified subject ID, COVID-19 status, age in years and sex. Where available, HLA class I and class II types were taken from metadata supplied by the sample provider and were not determined by assay-based typing.

At one collaborating source in Seattle, patients were enrolled during active infection and were followed longitudinally through the course of disease. Each collaborating institution followed its own protocols to collect whole blood in K2EDTA tubes. Collaborator samples were shipped for TCRbeta analysis as frozen whole blood, isolated PBMCs, or DNA extracted from either sample type. TCRbeta CDR3 regions were amplified from genomic DNA by means of the immunoSEQ Assay, a bias-controlled multiplex PCR. The paper's processing steps were these. The number of nucleated cells in each sample was estimated from the amplification of reference gene primers within the assay. To quantify the absolute abundance of each unique TCRbeta CDR3 rearrangement, sequence reads were collapsed and filtered. For each sample, productive Simpson clonality was calculated as the square root of Simpson's diversity index over productive rearrangements. TCRdb provides this immuneACCESS table in a form limited to in-frame rearrangements. Some clones are lacking; in checked studies, under half of them reflect an unresolved V gene, and why the rest are absent is not known. The D gene and trimming were derived from the DNA, and the V and J assignments and clone size from that table. This sample has a few hundred thousand clones in its table, and about 89% of those were observed once. Together, the top ten hold approximately 3% of the sample.

Study-level results and caveats: Clinical and demographic metadata were provided uncurated, with the amount varying by source and participant.

To note about this clone: The specificity of this receptor is unknown. The sample holds no much larger clone one base away, and base qualities are not on file.

The CDR3 measures 16 amino acids from cysteine to phenylalanine. Of all the DNA, just the CDR3 is kept, 48 bases in frame from base 1. The germline V end is reduced by 0 bases and the J end by 6 bases; junction bases left unmatched: 6. Based on the germline V gene, the CDR1 and CDR2 sequences are KGHSH and LQKENI. This TCR derives from a woman in her 30s with COVID-19, enrolled during active disease. The rearrangement joined TRBV18 to TRBJ2-2, and 8 bases in between align with TRBD2. Sequences were obtained from peripheral blood. CDR3 reads: CASSPPRAGEAGELFF. The DNA sequence is given as TGTGCCAGCTCACCACCGAGAGCGGGGGAAGCCGGGGAGCTGTTTTTT.